The rows below give T cell receptor beta chains drawn from one sample of a study of tumor-infiltrating lymphocytes in primary liver carcinoma. TCRdb called the multiplex PCR reads again in MiXCR, with one record for every CDR3 protein. The sample carries 150,000 to 200,000 distinct CDR3 sequences, 50% to 75% recorded once. The sequencing input was peripheral blood. These receptors were obtained from a man between 35 and 55 years old with primary liver carcinoma and hepatitis B virus infection. Each CDR3 is given with its conserved first and last residue. D genes are given only for firm matches. Size values are once, few and many counts, or a class for expanded clones, and some rows have none.

TRBV5-8	TRBD1	NA	TRBJ2-5	CASSLDRATQYF	TGTGCCAGCAGCTTAGACAGGGCGACCCAGTACTTC
TRBV10-3	TRBD1	few	TRBJ2-2	CTLSSSGQGISGELFF	TGTACCCTTTCCTCTTCGGGACAGGGGATTTCCGGGGAGCTGTTTTTT
TRBV29-1	NA	NA	TRBJ2-4	CSVLGTTKNIQYF	TGCAGCGTTCTCGGGACAACCAAAAATATTCAGTACTTC
TRBV7-9	TRBD1	NA	TRBJ1-2	CASSPADGRGDGYTF	TGTGCCAGCAGCCCGGCCGACGGCAGGGGGGATGGCTACACCTTC
TRBV14	NA	NA	TRBJ2-1	CASSPGGGEQFF	TGTGCCAGCAGCCCAGGAGGAGGTGAGCAGTTCTTC
TRBV29-1	TRBD1	NA	TRBJ2-7	CSVDREDTYEQYF	TGCAGCGTCGACAGGGAAGATACCTACGAGCAGTACTTC
TRBV30	TRBD1	NA	TRBJ2-7	CASRDRGLYVQYF	TGTGCCTCAAGAGACAGGGGGCTTTACGTGCAGTACTTC
TRBV29-1	NA	many	TRBJ2-3	CSAGSVPLSTDTQYF	TGCAGCGCTGGATCTGTCCCTTTAAGCACAGATACGCAGTATTTT
TRBV29-1	TRBD2	many	TRBJ2-7	CSVVAGVAYEQYF	TGCAGCGTTGTAGCGGGAGTGGCTTACGAGCAGTACTTC
TRBV28	NA	NA	TRBJ2-3	CATGQGAITDTQYF	TGTGCCACGGGGCAAGGGGCCATCACAGATACGCAGTATTTT
TRBV5-4	NA	NA	TRBJ2-1	CASSTYYEQFF	TGTGCCAGCAGCACCTACTATGAGCAATTCTTC
TRBV6-6	TRBD2	NA	TRBJ2-1	CASCYSQGRGTSGYNEQFF	TGCGCCAGCTGTTACTCGCAGGGGCGGGGGACTAGCGGCTACAATGAGCAGTTCTTC
TRBV6-5	NA	NA	TRBJ2-5	CASRESGPGDETQYF	TGTGCCAGCAGAGAAAGCGGGCCGGGGGATGAGACCCAGTACTTC
TRBV6-5	NA	NA	TRBJ2-2	CASSWPLGSETGELFF	TGTGCCAGCAGTTGGCCATTAGGCTCCGAGACCGGGGAGCTGTTTTTT
TRBV29-1	TRBD2	NA	TRBJ2-2	CGVEDAAGVTGELFF	TGCGGAGTTGAAGACGCCGCGGGAGTCACCGGGGAGCTGTTTTTT
TRBV28	NA	NA	TRBJ2-1	CASSSHWGTLVNGQFF	TGTGCCAGCAGTTCCCATTGGGGGACCCTCGTCAATGGGCAGTTCTTC
TRBV11-2	TRBD2	NA	TRBJ2-1	CASSQLRSSGYSEQLF	TGTGCCAGCAGTCAACTCCGGTCTAGCGGCTACAGTGAGCAGCTCTTC
TRBV7-8	NA	NA	TRBJ2-5	CASSLVSRERGTQYF	TGTGCCAGCAGCTTAGTCTCCCGGGAAAGAGGGACCCAGTACTTC
TRBV10-3	NA	few	TRBJ2-1	CATGTQDNEQFF	TGTGCCACCGGGACCCAGGACAATGAGCAGTTCTTC
TRBV28	NA	NA	TRBJ2-5	CASSLDYLETQYF	TGTGCCAGCAGTTTAGACTATCTGGAGACCCAGTACTTC
TRBV6-5	NA	NA	TRBJ2-1	CASSDTSVGNEQFF	TGTGCCAGCAGTGATACTAGTGTGGGCAATGAGCAGTTCTTC
TRBV4-1	NA	few	TRBJ1-1	CASSHPPQGSGTEAFF	TGCGCCAGCAGCCACCCTCCGCAGGGGAGCGGCACTGAAGCTTTCTTT
TRBV18	NA	once	TRBJ1-2	CASSPPEGVDGYTF	TGTGCCAGCTCACCACCGGAGGGGGTGGATGGCTACACCTTC
TRBV29-1	TRBD1	NA	TRBJ1-2	CSVALAGGYVYTF	TGCAGCGTTGCTTTGGCAGGGGGCTATGTCTACACCTTC
TRBV28	TRBD1	few	TRBJ2-7	CASSPPLGQGDYEQYF	TGTGCCAGCAGTCCCCCATTAGGACAGGGTGACTACGAGCAGTACTTC
TRBV14	NA	NA	TRBJ1-2	CASCRGHYGYTF	TGTGCCAGCTGCCGTGGACATTATGGCTACACCTTC
TRBV7-8	TRBD2	few	TRBJ2-1	CASSLGRGRAKNEQFF	TGTGCCAGCAGCTTAGGTCGCGGGAGGGCCAAAAATGAGCAGTTCTTC
TRBV11-2	NA	NA	TRBJ2-3	CASGFGQGAYTQYF	TGTGCCAGCGGCTTCGGACAAGGGGCGTATACGCAGTATTTT
TRBV28	NA	few	TRBJ2-7	CASIGGTYEQYF	TGTGCCAGCATAGGGGGGACCTACGAGCAGTACTTC
TRBV6-5	NA	NA	TRBJ2-3	CASSLVQTTDTQYF	TGTGCCAGCAGCCTAGTACAGACCACAGATACGCAGTATTTT
TRBV4-1	NA	few	TRBJ1-1	CASSQKGMNTETFF	TGCGCCAGCAGCCAAAAGGGGATGAACACTGAAACTTTCTTT
TRBV5-1	TRBD2	few	TRBJ2-1	CASSSGLPMDEQFF	TGCGCCAGCAGCTCGGGACTACCCATGGATGAGCAGTTCTTC
TRBV28	NA	NA	TRBJ2-1	CASSTTSGVYGQLF	TGTGCCAGCAGTACTACCTCAGGGGTGTACGGGCAGCTCTTC
TRBV6-6	NA	NA	TRBJ1-1	CAGIHGGERAFF	TGTGCCGGCATCCATGGGGGGGAGAGGGCTTTCTTT
TRBV11-3	TRBD2	many	TRBJ2-5	CASSLTSGETQYF	TGTGCCAGCAGCCTGACTAGCGGAGAGACCCAGTACTTC
TRBV11-2	NA	NA	TRBJ2-1	CASSLELAGVDEQFF	TGTGCCAGCAGCTTAGAACTAGCTGGAGTGGATGAGCAGTTCTTC
TRBV11-2	NA	NA	TRBJ2-5	CASSLWLRVTQYF	TGTGCCAGCAGCTTATGGCTCCGAGTGACCCAGTACTTC
TRBV6-6	TRBD1	few	TRBJ1-5	CASSYLEDRGDQPQHF	TGTGCCAGCAGTTACTTAGAGGACAGGGGAGATCAGCCCCAGCATTTT
TRBV10-3	TRBD1	NA	TRBJ2-3	CAISGDRDVQPQYF	TGTGCCATCAGCGGGGACAGGGATGTTCAGCCCCAGTATTTT
TRBV6-5	NA	few	TRBJ1-4	CASSYSFGETKLFF	TGTGCCAGCAGTTACTCCTTTGGGGAGACAAAACTGTTTTTT
TRBV6-6	TRBD1	few	TRBJ1-1	CASGLFLQGATEAFF	TGTGCCAGCGGTTTATTTCTACAGGGGGCCACTGAAGCTTTCTTT
TRBV28	NA	few	TRBJ2-7	CASSGLGYEQYF	TGTGCCAGCAGTGGGTTGGGTTACGAGCAGTACTTC